These 8 T cell receptor beta chains originate from one sample sequenced in a study of T cells in narcolepsy. Method: immunoSEQ multiplex PCR; TCRdb's copy keeps in-frame clones and lacks some. The sample carries tens of thousands of clones, roughly four fifths recorded once. Sequences were obtained from memory (CD45RA-) CD4+ T cells from blood. These receptors all come from a human donor in good health.

The chain joins TRBV19 to TRBJ1-1; D remains ambiguous. The CDR3 contains 16 residues. Trimming pared 0 bases from V and 2 bases from J, leaving 13 bases between. The germline CDR1 and CDR2 sequences are LNHDA and SQIVND (reference sequence). CDR3 nucleotide sequence: TGTGCCAGTAGTATAGATTCGACATCTCAAAACACTGAAGCTTTCTTT. Its protein is CASSIDSTSQNTEAFF.

This rearrangement joins TRBV4-3 to TRBJ2-5; D perhaps matches TRBD2 (7 bases). Looked up from germline, CDR1 is LGHNA and CDR2 is YSLEER. V lost 0 bases and J lost 1, with 12 bases in between. The CDR3 extends over 16 amino acids. This chain's CDR3 is CASSQELGGRQETQYF. In nucleotides, the CDR3 is TGCGCCAGCAGCCAAGAACTGGGGGGGCGCCAAGAGACCCAGTACTTC.

The chain employs TRBV29-1 and TRBJ1-1, with no clear D. CDR3 length: 13 amino acids. V was trimmed by 4 bases and J by 0 bases, leaving 9 bases between them. The germline V gene has CDR1 SQVTM and CDR2 ANQGSEA. The CDR3, as DNA: TGCAGCGTTGGTTCAGAGATGAACACTGAAGCTTTCTTT. This translates into CSVGSEMNTEAFF.

This sequence joins TRBV7-2 and TRBJ2-3, with 13 bases fitting TRBD2. The CDR3 is 18 residues long. CDR1 is SGHTA and CDR2 is FQGNSA in the germline V gene. The V and J ends lost 4 bases and 3 bases, in that order; junction bases with no gene match: 10. The CDR3 DNA follows: TGTGCCAGCAGCTCGACTAGCGGGGGGCGGATTGGAACAGATACGCAGTATTTT. It encodes CASSSTSGGRIGTDTQYF.

The genes are TRBV2 and TRBJ1-2; D gene uncertain. The CDR3 spans 12 residues. The germline CDR1 and CDR2 sequences are SNHLY and FYNNEI. The V and J ends lost 9 bases and 3 bases respectively, with 11 bases between them. The CDR3 is CASQEVDYGYTF. The CDR3 nucleotides read TGTGCCAGTCAGGAAGTCGACTATGGCTACACCTTC.

The chain employs TRBV5-6 and TRBJ2-3; D ambiguous. The V and J ends lost 3 bases and 0 bases respectively, with 2 bases between them. The CDR3 consists of 12 residues. Germline CDR1 SGHDT, CDR2 YYEEEE. The CDR3 loop is CASSWSTDTQYF. The CDR3 coding sequence is TGTGCCAGCAGCTGGAGCACAGATACGCAGTATTTT.

This clone was counted a few times. The chain carries TRBV5-5 and TRBJ1-2; D uncertain. Germline lookup yields CDR1 SGHKS and CDR2 YYEKEE (reference sequence). The CDR3 contains 13 residues. The V and J ends lost 4 bases and 8 bases respectively, with 15 bases between them. The DNA of the CDR3 is TGTGCCAGCAGCCCTAATAATGCCGGGGGCTACACCTTC. Protein: CASSPNNAGGYTF.

This chain connects TRBV28 to TRBJ1-6, with 10 bases aligning to TRBD1. This CDR3 has 16 amino acids. J was trimmed by 10 bases and V by 3 bases; bases with no gene match: 9. In germline, CDR1 is MDHEN, CDR2 SYDVKM. This CDR3 reads CASSFSWTGGGSPLHF. The CDR3 DNA reads as TGTGCCAGCAGTTTCTCTTGGACAGGGGGAGGATCACCCCTCCACTTT.